Sequencing of this TCR beta chain was carried out in a study of blood T cell repertoires in COVID-19. Across the whole study: The United States, Italy and Spain were the sources of the acute and convalescent COVID-19 samples. PBMCs, B-cell-depleted T cells, or T cells were the source of the cDNA or gDNA that made up the material.

Measured with immunoSEQ multiplex PCR; TCRdb has only the in-frame clones, and not every one. The sample includes approximately 100,000 clones, roughly nine tenths seen only once; the top ten take 15% to 20%. The origin of this receptor is a man aged 50 to 59 with acute or convalescent COVID-19. Sequencing used peripheral blood.

The CDR3 region has the DNA TGTGCCAGTAGACAGGGCTACGAGCAGTACTTC. It codes for CASRQGYEQYF. The chain has TRBV19 and TRBJ2-7, with D possibly TRBD1 on 6 matching bases. V lost 6 bases and J lost 3, with 6 bases in between. Germline CDR1 and CDR2: LNHDA and SQIVND (reference sequence). This CDR3 region has 11 residues. Variable domain in full (rest from reference TRBV19 and TRBJ2-7): DGGITQSPKYLFRKEGQNVTLSCEQNLNHDAMYWYRQDPGQGLRLIYYSQIVNDFQKGDIAEGYSVSREKKESFPLTVTSAQKNPTAFYLCASRQGYEQYFGPGTRLTVT.